Presented here are 28 T cell receptor beta chains from one specimen sequenced in a study of blood T cell repertoires in COVID-19. Only in-frame clones appear in the TCRdb table, and some are missing; sequencing was by immunoSEQ multiplex PCR. The table has 120,000 to 150,000 clones, about nine tenths seen once; the top ten hold under 7.5%. The material sequenced was peripheral blood. The source is a man of 80 years or more with acute or convalescent COVID-19.

The gene calls are TRBV4-1 and TRBJ2-1, with 12 bases fitting TRBD1. Germline V gene lookup returns CDR1 MGHRA and CDR2 YSYEKL. Unmatched junction bases numbered 17, after V lost 2 bases and J lost 6 bases. The CDR3 consists of 20 residues. CDR3 nucleotides: TGCGCCAGCAGCCAACAGGCACGGGACAGGGGGCTAGCGGACCCCAATGAGCAGTTCTTC. As protein: CASSQQARDRGLADPNEQFF.

This rearrangement joins TRBV7-9 to TRBJ1-1; no firm D call. The CDR3 has 15 residues. Germline V gene sequence: CDR1 SEHNR, CDR2 FQNEAQ (reference sequence). Trimming pared 5 bases from V and 0 bases from J, leaving 13 bases between. For the CDR3, the DNA is TGTGCCAGCAGCCTGGCTGGTGCGGTGAACACTGAAGCTTTCTTT. This gives the protein CASSLAGAVNTEAFF.

The rearrangement links TRBV2 to TRBJ2-7; D perhaps matches TRBD2 (5 bases). Between the trimmed V and J ends, which lost 3 bases and 2 bases, there was a span of 11 bases. CDR1 is SNHLY, CDR2 FYNNEI, per germline. The CDR3 is 14 residues long. The CDR3 region is CASSDRTGAYEQYF. The CDR3 nucleotides are TGTGCCAGCAGTGACCGGACCGGGGCCTACGAGCAGTACTTC.

This chain connects TRBV28 to TRBJ1-5, with a weak D call TRBD1 (5 bases). Looked up from germline, CDR1 is MDHEN and CDR2 is SYDVKM. The CDR3 sequence is 15 residues long. V gave up 5 bases and J gave up 6 bases, with 17 bases separating them. The CDR3 here is CASSAPAGSLQPQHF. The CDR3 DNA sequence: TGTGCCAGCAGTGCGCCGGCAGGGTCACTTCAGCCCCAGCATTTT.

This chain links TRBV5-1 with TRBJ1-4; 8 bases align to TRBD1. The CDR3 spans 15 residues. The V segment lost 4 bases and the J segment 0 bases; nucleotides outside the gene matches: 2. Germline V gene data show CDR1 as SGHRS and CDR2 as YFSETQ. The CDR3 DNA is TGCGCCAGCAGCCCACAGGGGGCAACTAATGAAAAACTGTTTTTT. It yields the protein CASSPQGATNEKLFF.

V usage is TRBV10-3 and J usage is TRBJ1-2, with 11 bases lining up with TRBD1. CDR1 ENHRY and CDR2 SYGVKD come from the germline V gene. The CDR3 is 12 residues long. Germline trimming cut 9 bases from V and 7 bases from J; bases unmatched to any gene: 4. The CDR3 loop reads CAIGQGAAGYTF. As DNA, the CDR3 is TGTGCCATAGGACAGGGGGCTGCTGGCTACACCTTC.

The chain couples TRBV2 to TRBJ2-1; 11 positions agree with TRBD2. The V gene end was trimmed by 7 bases and the J gene end by 2 bases; junction bases not matched to a gene: 7. CDR3 length equals 16 residues. Germline CDR1 SNHLY, CDR2 FYNNEI. The CDR3 DNA reads TGTGCCAGCAATGCCTTGACTAGCGGGACCTACAATGAGCAGTTCTTC. As protein: CASNALTSGTYNEQFF.

The chain has TRBV19 and TRBJ2-7; no clear D. CDR3 length: 15 amino acids. Trimming removed 4 bases at V and 0 bases at J, with 13 bases between. Per germline, CDR1 LNHDA and CDR2 SQIVND (reference sequence). CDR3 protein: CASSTTSGSSYEQYF. The CDR3 DNA reads TGTGCCAGTAGTACAACCTCCGGGTCCTCCTACGAGCAGTACTTC.

This rearrangement joins TRBV14 to TRBJ1-2, with D hard to call. The CDR3 length is 14 residues. V was cut by 1 base and J by 8 bases, with 14 bases left in between. The germline V gene encodes CDR1 SGHDN and CDR2 FVKESK. The CDR3 loop reads CASSQVLHAGGYTF. In nucleotides, the CDR3 is TGTGCCAGCAGCCAAGTTCTCCACGCGGGGGGCTACACCTTC.

The chain uses TRBV3-1 (or the pseudogene TRBV3-2) and TRBJ2-3, with D tentatively TRBD2 (6 bases). V shed 1 base and J shed 3 bases, with 14 bases lying between them. Germline lookup yields CDR1 LGHDT and CDR2 YNNKEL (reference sequence). The CDR3 spans 16 residues. In nucleotides, the CDR3 is TGTGCCAGCAGCCAAGGCGAGTGGGGAGGTACAGATACGCAGTATTTT. Its translation: CASSQGEWGGTDTQYF.

This clone has just one count. This rearrangement joins TRBV19 to TRBJ2-2; TRBD1 might be the D (7 bases). CDR1 LNHDA and CDR2 SQIVND come from the germline V gene (reference sequence). V dropped 9 bases and J dropped 3 bases, with 20 bases sitting between them. The CDR3 contains 16 residues. The CDR3 spells CASRNTGDSYTGELFF. The CDR3 DNA sequence: TGTGCCAGCCGCAATACGGGGGACAGTTACACCGGGGAGCTGTTTTTT.

The chain employs TRBV5-1 and TRBJ2-5; TRBD1 aligns across 10 bases. Germline trimming cut 4 bases from V and 2 bases from J; bases unmatched to any gene: 8. CDR1 and CDR2 (germline): SGHRS, YFSETQ. The CDR3 contains 16 residues. CDR3 residues: CASSPTGGTTQETQYF. CDR3 in DNA: TGCGCCAGCAGCCCGACAGGGGGCACAACGCAAGAGACCCAGTACTTC.

A remark on this clone: The junction and the germline gene differ at one end; a read error may be behind it. The chain recombines TRBV7-7 with TRBJ2-5, with a tentative D call TRBD2 (6 bases). The CDR3 loop spans 15 amino acids. CDR1 and CDR2 from the germline V gene are SSHAT and FNYEAQ (reference sequence). The CDR3 DNA sequence: TGTGCTAGCAGCTTAGCGGAGGGGAACCAAGAGACCCAGTACTTC. This translates into CASSLAEGNQETQYF.

The chain joins TRBV3-1 (or the pseudogene TRBV3-2) to TRBJ2-3, with 12 bases matching TRBD2. The ends lost 3 bases at V and 1 base at J; junction bases unmatched: 2. The CDR3 covers 16 residues. Germline CDR1 is LGHDT and CDR2 is YNNKEL (reference sequence). The CDR3 loop is CASSHRLAGGTDTQYF. CDR3 nucleotide sequence: TGTGCCAGCAGCCACCGACTAGCGGGGGGCACAGATACGCAGTATTTT.

This clone occurred once. V is TRBV29-1 and J is TRBJ2-5, with D hard to call. Germline V CDR1 and CDR2: SQVTM, ANQGSEA. The V end lost 5 bases, the J end lost 5 bases, and 12 bases lay between the germline ends. CDR3 length: 12 residues. CDR3: CSVSRSSETQYF. In DNA form, the CDR3 reads TGCAGCGTTTCACGGTCCTCGGAGACCCAGTACTTC.

This chain connects TRBV7-2 to TRBJ1-4; 8 bases line up with TRBD1. V dropped 3 bases and J dropped 5; count of bases not matched to a gene: 5. Germline V CDR1 and CDR2: SGHTA, FQGNSA. The CDR3 extends over 15 amino acids. CDR3 amino acids: CASSFTTGVNEKLFF. CDR3 DNA: TGTGCCAGCAGCTTCACGACAGGGGTAAATGAAAAACTGTTTTTT.

The chain uses TRBV11-2 and TRBJ2-7; 13 bases match TRBD2. Germline CDR1 is SGHAT and CDR2 is FQNNGV. The CDR3 loop spans 17 amino acids. V trimming: 6 bases; J trimming: 6 bases; junction bases outside the gene matches: 14. CDR3 amino acids: CASSRPQRTSGSPEQYF. For the CDR3, the DNA is TGTGCCAGCAGTCGACCCCAAAGGACTAGCGGGAGTCCCGAGCAGTACTTC.

V and J are TRBV19 and TRBJ1-6; tentatively, D is TRBD1 (5 bases). CDR3 size: 14 residues. The V end was cut by 3 bases, the J end by 6 bases, with 9 bases between. The germline gives CDR1 LNHDA, CDR2 SQIVND (reference sequence). Here the CDR3 DNA reads TGTGCCAGTAGTATCCTTGACAGTAATTCACCCCTCCACTTT. This gives the protein CASSILDSNSPLHF. The full variable domain, rest sourced from reference TRBV19 and TRBJ1-6, is DGGITQSPKYLFRKEGQNVTLSCEQNLNHDAMYWYRQDPGQGLRLIYYSQIVNDFQKGDIAEGYSVSREKKESFPLTVTSAQKNPTAFYLCASSILDSNSPLHFGNGTRLTVT.

This chain uses TRBV24-1 with TRBJ2-1; maybe TRBD2 (6 bases). The CDR3 runs to 16 residues. CDR1 and CDR2 (germline): KGHDR, SFDVKD. Trimming took off 3 bases at V and 8 bases at J, with 19 bases between the two ends. The CDR3 spells CATSDTGSGYGHEQFF. The CDR3 DNA sequence: TGTGCCACCAGTGATACTGGAAGCGGGTACGGCCATGAGCAGTTCTTC.

V usage is TRBV3-1 (or the pseudogene TRBV3-2) and J usage is TRBJ1-4, with TRBD1 matching 7 bases. The CDR3 is 18 amino acids. Per the germline V gene, CDR1 is LGHDT and CDR2 is YNNKEL (reference sequence). After removal of 0 bases from V and 0 bases from J, the junction contained 7 bases not matched to a gene. CDR3 protein: CASSQEGTALATNEKLFF. The CDR3 DNA sequence: TGTGCCAGCAGCCAAGAAGGGACAGCACTTGCAACTAATGAAAAACTGTTTTTT.

In this sample, this clone turned up a few times. The V call is TRBV5-1, the J call TRBJ2-7, with 9 bases identical to TRBD1. The CDR3 has 14 residues. Germline CDR1 is SGHRS and CDR2 is YFSETQ. Unmatched junction bases numbered 8, after V lost 5 bases and J lost 5 bases. The CDR3 coding sequence is TGCGCCAGCAGGAGAGGACAGGGGACACACGAGCAGTACTTC. As protein: CASRRGQGTHEQYF.

The rearrangement uses TRBV5-1 and TRBJ2-2; D is possibly TRBD1 (5 bases). V gave up 4 bases and J gave up 1 base, with 8 bases separating them. Germline V gives CDR1 SGHRS, CDR2 YFSETQ. This CDR3 is built from 14 residues. CDR3 sequence reads: CASSLTENTGELFF. Here the CDR3 DNA reads TGCGCCAGCAGCCTGACAGAGAACACCGGGGAGCTGTTTTTT.

The chain combines TRBV7-2 with TRBJ2-5; D is perhaps TRBD2 (6 bases). This CDR3 has 13 residues. Trimming removed 8 bases from V and 0 bases from J, with 10 bases in between. Germline V lookup: CDR1 SGHTA, CDR2 FQGNSA. CDR3 in amino acids: CASGGKYQETQYF. The CDR3 DNA sequence: TGTGCCAGCGGGGGGAAGTACCAAGAGACCCAGTACTTC.

In DNA form, the CDR3 reads TGCAGTGCTAGAGATGGCGGACTCCAGTTCTTC. Translating gives CSARDGGLQFF. V gene TRBV20-1 combines with J gene TRBJ2-1, with D possibly matching TRBD2 (5 bases). Trimming cost V 0 bases and J 13 bases, with 10 bases left between them. The CDR3 has 11 residues. Germline CDR1 and CDR2: DFQATT and SNEGSKA (reference sequence).

The chain has TRBV10-3 and TRBJ1-5; D gene unclear. This CDR3 is 14 amino acids long. V lost 5 bases and J 0 bases, leaving 8 bases between the germline ends. Germline V gene sequence: CDR1 ENHRY, CDR2 SYGVKD. DNA for the CDR3: TGTGCCATCAGTCTGGACTATAGCAATCAGCCCCAGCATTTT. The encoded protein is CAISLDYSNQPQHF.

This clone has more than one count but fewer than ten. The gene calls are TRBV5-1 and TRBJ1-4; possibly TRBD1 for D (6 bases). Per the germline V gene, CDR1 is SGHRS and CDR2 is YFSETQ. The CDR3 sequence is 15 residues long. Trimming took off 3 bases at V and 7 bases at J, with 16 bases between the two ends. CDR3 bases: TGCGCCAGCAGCTCCCAAGGGGGGGTGGGTGAAAAACTGTTTTTT. This translates into CASSSQGGVGEKLFF.

The chain employs TRBV11-1 and TRBJ1-2; 9 bases fit TRBD1. Germline-derived CDR1 and CDR2 are SGHAT and FQDESV (reference sequence). The CDR3 has 14 amino acids. J was trimmed by 6 bases and V by 5 bases; bases with no gene match: 7. The CDR3 DNA reads as TGTGCCAGCAGCCGGACAGGGGATGTGAATGGCTACACCTTC. It is translated as CASSRTGDVNGYTF.

This chain joins TRBV19 and TRBJ2-7, with 7 bases lining up with TRBD1. The ends lost 7 bases at V and 3 bases at J; junction bases unmatched: 6. Germline CDR1 and CDR2: LNHDA and SQIVND (reference sequence). This CDR3 region has 13 residues. CDR3 protein: CASKRQGDYEQYF. CDR3 coding DNA: TGTGCCAGTAAGCGACAGGGAGACTACGAGCAGTACTTC.